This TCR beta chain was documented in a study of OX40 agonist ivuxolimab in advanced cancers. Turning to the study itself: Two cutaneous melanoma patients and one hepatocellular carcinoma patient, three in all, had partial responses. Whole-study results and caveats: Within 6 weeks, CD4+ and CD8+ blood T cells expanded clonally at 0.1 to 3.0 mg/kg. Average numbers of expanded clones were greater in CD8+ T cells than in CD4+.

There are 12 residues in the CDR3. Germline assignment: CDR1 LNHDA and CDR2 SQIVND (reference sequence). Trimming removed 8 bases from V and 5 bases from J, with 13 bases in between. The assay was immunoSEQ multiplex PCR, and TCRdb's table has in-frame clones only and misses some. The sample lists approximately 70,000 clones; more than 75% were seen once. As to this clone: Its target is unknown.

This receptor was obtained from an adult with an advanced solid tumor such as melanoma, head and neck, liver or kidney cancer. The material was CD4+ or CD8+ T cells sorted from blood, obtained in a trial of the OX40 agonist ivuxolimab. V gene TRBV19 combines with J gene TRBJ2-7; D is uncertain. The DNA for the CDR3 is TGTGCCAGTTCTCTCGTCCCCAACGAGCAGTACTTC. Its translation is CASSLVPNEQYF.